These 16 T cell receptor beta chains came from one sample sequenced in a study of cytomegalovirus exposure and HLA in healthy donors. Primers: 60 Vbeta forward and 13 Jbeta reverse. Clones were sequenced by immunoSEQ multiplex PCR, and TCRdb holds only the in-frame ones, with some missing. This sample has over 150,000 clones; about 81% occur once, and the top ten carry approximately 1.5%. The sequenced sample was PBMCs. These receptor sequences come from a girl between 5 and 17 years old in good health and CMV-seropositive.

This clone was seen more than once but under ten times. The V and J genes are TRBV29-1 and TRBJ2-7; 8 bases are a match to TRBD2. The CDR3 is 15 amino acids. The germline CDR1 and CDR2 sequences are SQVTM and ANQGSEA. The J segment lost 1 base and the V segment lost 4 bases, leaving 9 bases of the junction unmatched. CDR3 protein: CSVGFWAGGSYEQYF. Here the CDR3 DNA reads TGCAGCGTTGGTTTTTGGGCGGGAGGTTCCTACGAGCAGTACTTC.

The genes are TRBV29-1 and TRBJ1-4; a weak D match, TRBD1 (5 bases). Between the trimmed V and J ends, which lost 6 bases and 6 bases, there was a span of 20 bases. The CDR3 length is 15 residues. In germline, CDR1 is SQVTM, CDR2 ANQGSEA. Here the CDR3 DNA reads TGCAGCGTCCGCGTGGGGGGGTCTGAGGATGAAAAACTGTTTTTT. Protein product: CSVRVGGSEDEKLFF.

The CDR3, as DNA: TGTGCCAGCAGTAGGGGCGAGGCCGAAAAACTGTTTTTT. Translation: CASSRGEAEKLFF. This chain uses TRBV5-8 with TRBJ1-4, with D perhaps matching TRBD1 (5 bases). V was pared by 5 bases and J by 8 bases, with 13 bases between. Germline values: CDR1 SGHTS, CDR2 YDEGEE. The CDR3 runs 13 residues.

The rearrangement links TRBV6-1 to TRBJ2-1, with 8 bases that match TRBD2. This CDR3 is built from 18 residues. Germline assignment: CDR1 MNHNS and CDR2 SASEGT. The junction had 18 bases not matched to a gene; V was cut back by 7 bases and J by 4 bases. CDR3 amino acids: CASTEGPIRAGVYNEQFF. The CDR3 nucleotides read TGTGCCAGCACTGAGGGGCCCATAAGAGCGGGAGTTTACAATGAGCAGTTCTTC.

This clone was picked up a small number of times. The chain couples TRBV19 to TRBJ2-5, with 8 bases identical to TRBD2. Trimming cost V 0 bases and J 1 base; bases outside gene matches: 4. The CDR3 contains 16 residues. Germline assignment: CDR1 LNHDA and CDR2 SQIVND (reference sequence). The CDR3 nucleotides read TGTGCCAGTAGTATAGATGGGACTAGTTTCCAAGAGACCCAGTACTTC. This gives the protein CASSIDGTSFQETQYF.

The chain employs TRBV7-3 and TRBJ2-3; possible D gene TRBD1, 6 bases. The V end lost 2 bases, the J end lost 0 bases, and 9 bases lay between the germline ends. The germline V gene encodes CDR1 SGHTA and CDR2 FQGTGA. CDR3 length: 15 amino acids. CDR3 in amino acids: CASSLGQLSTDTQYF. The CDR3 region has the DNA TGTGCCAGCAGCTTAGGACAGCTTAGCACAGATACGCAGTATTTT.

This clone is a singleton in its sample. The chain uses TRBV5-8 and TRBJ2-7, with 13 positions matching TRBD2. The trim removed 1 base at V and 6 bases at J, leaving 7 bases unmatched. The CDR3 covers 16 residues. Germline assignment: CDR1 SGHTS and CDR2 YDEGEE. The CDR3 nucleotides read TGTGCCAGCAGCTTGTTGGGGACTAGCGGGAAGCCCGAGCAGTACTTC. Its translation is CASSLLGTSGKPEQYF.

The genes are TRBV6-5 and TRBJ2-7, with TRBD2 as a possible D gene (5 bases). Trimming removed 0 bases from V and 3 bases from J, with 12 bases in between. From germline, CDR1 is MNHEY and CDR2 SVGAGI. CDR3 length: 15 amino acids. The CDR3 DNA follows: TGTGCCAGCAGTTACTCGAGGGAGTGGGGCTACGAGCAGTACTTC. Translating it yields CASSYSREWGYEQYF.

The V and J genes are TRBV25-1 and TRBJ1-2; 8 nucleotides line up with TRBD1. The CDR3 is 16 residues long. After removal of 3 bases from V and 2 bases from J, the junction contained 8 bases not matched to a gene. Per the germline V gene, CDR1 is MGHDK and CDR2 is SYGVNS. The CDR3 here is CASSDLTGGKNYGYTF. CDR3 nucleotide sequence: TGTGCCAGCAGTGATCTTACAGGGGGGAAGAACTATGGCTACACCTTC.

V usage is TRBV10-3 and J usage is TRBJ1-2; D call uncertain. Germline CDR1 reads ENHRY; CDR2 reads SYGVKD. There are 11 residues in the CDR3. V lost 10 bases and J 4 bases, leaving 10 bases between the germline ends. The chain's CDR3 is CATNNAYGYTF. The CDR3 nucleotides are TGTGCCACCAACAATGCCTATGGCTACACCTTC.

The rearrangement uses TRBV14 and TRBJ2-1, with 7 bases lining up with TRBD2. V was clipped by 0 bases and J by 7 bases; unmatched bases: 6. Germline V lookup: CDR1 SGHDN, CDR2 FVKESK. This CDR3 region has 15 residues. CDR3 in amino acids: CASSQDGWGGNEQFF. The CDR3 bases are TGTGCCAGCAGCCAAGATGGGTGGGGGGGAAATGAGCAGTTCTTC.

The chain links TRBV7-3 to TRBJ2-1; D possibly corresponds to TRBD1 (6 bases). The CDR3 runs to 16 residues. CDR1 is SGHTA, CDR2 FQGTGA, per germline. V lost 5 bases to trimming and J lost 0 bases, with 14 bases between them. The CDR3 region has the DNA TGTGCCAGCAGCCCTAGGACAGCGAGCTCCTACAATGAGCAGTTCTTC. Translation gives CASSPRTASSYNEQFF.

The chain links TRBV11-2 to TRBJ1-1, with unresolved D. The CDR3 loop spans 13 amino acids. In germline, CDR1 is SGHAT, CDR2 FQNNGV. The V end was cut by 5 bases, the J end by 0 bases, with 7 bases between. CDR3 sequence reads: CASSVSLNTEAFF. DNA for the CDR3: TGTGCCAGCAGCGTCAGTTTGAACACTGAAGCTTTCTTT. Full variable domain (remainder filled in from reference TRBV11-2 and TRBJ1-1): EAGVAQSPRYKIIEKRQSVAFWCNPISGHATLYWYQQILGQGPKLLIQFQNNGVVDDSQLPKDRFSAERLKGVDSTLKIQPAKLEDSAVYLCASSVSLNTEAFFGQGTRLTVV.

The chain recombines TRBV5-4 with TRBJ1-2; 8 bases are shared with TRBD1. V shed 1 base and J 4 bases; nucleotides not matched to a gene: 18. Germline CDR1 is SGHNT and CDR2 is YYREEE (reference sequence). This CDR3 spans 19 amino acids. Here the CDR3 DNA reads TGTGCCAGCAGCTTGTATGGGGGCATAAAGACAGGGGACGGCTATGGCTACACCTTC. Its translation is CASSLYGGIKTGDGYGYTF.

The rearrangement joins TRBV25-1 to TRBJ2-2; 7 bases are a match to TRBD2. This CDR3 comprises 17 residues. Trimming removed 1 base from V and 6 bases from J; junction bases left unmatched: 11. Germline V gene lookup returns CDR1 MGHDK and CDR2 SYGVNS. The CDR3 region is CASSESKLGGVAGELFF. The CDR3 nucleotides are TGTGCCAGCAGTGAATCTAAACTGGGGGGGGTGGCCGGGGAGCTGTTTTTT. The variable domain in full, with the rest retrieved from reference TRBV25-1 and TRBJ2-2, is EADIYQTPRYLVIGTGKKITLECSQTMGHDKMYWYQQDPGMELHLIHYSYGVNSTEKGDLSSESTVSRIRTEHFPLTLESARPSHTSQYLCASSESKLGGVAGELFFGEGSRLTVL.

This clone has more than one count but fewer than ten. The chain uses TRBV5-1 and TRBJ2-7; 14 bases map to TRBD2. CDR3 length: 16 residues. Germline values: CDR1 SGHRS, CDR2 YFSETQ. The J segment lost 6 bases and the V segment lost 2 bases, leaving 7 bases of the junction unmatched. DNA for the CDR3: TGCGCCAGCAGCTTCGGGACTAGCGGGGGAGGGGGCGAGCAGTACTTC. Its translation is CASSFGTSGGGGEQYF.